These 24 T cell receptor beta chains came from one sample sequenced in a study of T cells in Graves' hyperthyroidism and ophthalmopathy. Amplified TCR beta CDR3 regions derived from RNA transcripts. First-round RT-PCR of the TCR CDR3 relied on the HTBI primer set. From the multiplex PCR reads, TCRdb called clonotypes with MiXCR, one entry per CDR3 protein. The repertoire includes some 400,000 distinct CDR3 sequences, about 18% of them detected once, and about 4% sits in the top ten. The sequenced sample was blood. The receptors shown here come from a young woman with Graves' hyperthyroidism.

The V and J genes are TRBV28 and TRBJ2-5; possibly TRBD1 or TRBD2 for D (5 bases each). The CDR3 length is 14 residues. V was shortened by 1 base and J by 2 bases, with 8 bases between the two germline ends. CDR1 and CDR2 from the germline V gene are MDHEN and SYDVKM. The CDR3 reads CASSLLGDQETQYF. In DNA, the CDR3 is TGTGCCAGCAGTTTATTGGGGGATCAAGAGACCCAGTACTTC.

The chain carries TRBV29-1 and TRBJ2-4; no clear D gene. CDR3 length: 12 residues. Germline CDR1 SQVTM, CDR2 ANQGSEA. V lost 5 bases to trimming and J lost 7 bases, with 12 bases between them. This CDR3 is CSVTHGRNIQYF. Here the CDR3 DNA reads TGCAGCGTTACCCACGGACGGAACATTCAGTACTTC. The full variable domain, its missing parts supplied by reference TRBV29-1 and TRBJ2-4, is SAVISQKPSRDICQRGTSLTIQCQVDSQVTMMFWYRQQPGQSLTLIATANQGSEATYESGFVIDKFPISRPNLTFSTLTVSNMSPEDSSIYLCSVTHGRNIQYFGAGTRLSVL.

This clonotype was seen repeatedly, ten times or more. V gene TRBV12-3 or TRBV12-4 combines with J gene TRBJ2-7; TRBD2 matches at 11 bases. J lost 5 bases, V lost 5 bases, and 8 bases had no gene match. The CDR3 is 15 residues long. This CDR3 is CASSPLAGGGDEQYF. Here the CDR3 DNA reads TGTGCCAGCAGTCCCTTAGCGGGGGGGGGCGACGAGCAGTACTTC.

This clonotype has at least ten counts. This chain joins TRBV30 and TRBJ1-5; D gene unclear. Germline V gene data show CDR1 as GTSNPN and CDR2 as SVGIG (reference sequence). The CDR3 length is 13 residues. V gave up 0 bases and J gave up 5 bases, with 8 bases separating them. The CDR3 spells CAWSVLSDQPQHF. CDR3 nucleotide sequence: TGTGCCTGGAGTGTACTTTCGGATCAGCCCCAGCATTTT.

This clonotype was counted at least ten times. This chain links TRBV6-1 with TRBJ2-5, with 9 bases identical to TRBD1. The CDR3 contains 15 residues. V lost 8 bases to trimming and J lost 0 bases; unmatched junction nucleotides: 7. Germline assignment: CDR1 MNHNS and CDR2 SASEGT. The CDR3 sequence is CASQGQGGDQETQYF. The CDR3 DNA follows: TGTGCCAGCCAGGGACAGGGAGGGGACCAAGAGACCCAGTACTTC.

This clonotype has at least ten counts. The chain uses TRBV5-6 and TRBJ1-5, with D possibly matching TRBD1 (6 bases). Germline assignment: CDR1 SGHDT and CDR2 YYEEEE. Trimming pared 3 bases from V and 3 bases from J, leaving 10 bases between. The CDR3 is 14 amino acids. CDR3 bases: TGTGCCAGCAGCTGGGGGGCAGCCAATCAGCCCCAGCATTTT. Encoded protein: CASSWGAANQPQHF.

The sample holds many counts of this clonotype. This rearrangement joins TRBV7-8 to TRBJ2-7; the D gene could be TRBD1 or TRBD2 (5 bases each). Germline V gene lookup returns CDR1 SGHVS and CDR2 FQNEAQ. CDR3 length: 14 amino acids. Trimming left V 4 bases short and J 2 bases short, with 12 bases between. The CDR3 DNA reads TGTGCCAGCAGCTCCAGGGACGGGACCTACGAGCAGTACTTC. Amino acid sequence: CASSSRDGTYEQYF.

This clonotype was detected ten times or more. This chain connects TRBV7-9 to TRBJ1-5, with unresolved D. Deletions cut 1 base from V and 7 bases from J, with 11 bases between. The CDR3 contains 14 residues. CDR1 and CDR2 (germline): SEHNR, FQNEAQ (reference sequence). The CDR3 DNA is TGTGCCAGCAGCTTAGGATTGGGAAACCAGCCCCAGCATTTT. Protein product: CASSLGLGNQPQHF.

This clonotype was found many times. The chain couples TRBV6-1 to TRBJ2-5; 7 bases line up with TRBD1. Unmatched junction bases numbered 4, after V lost 2 bases and J lost 1 base. This CDR3 spans 15 amino acids. Germline V gene sequence: CDR1 MNHNS, CDR2 SASEGT. CDR3 protein: CASSEYRGSQETQYF. The CDR3 coding sequence is TGTGCCAGCAGTGAATACAGGGGAAGCCAAGAGACCCAGTACTTC.

This clonotype has a count of ten or more. The chain recombines TRBV11-2 with TRBJ1-1; D is uncertain. The germline V and J ends were trimmed by 0 bases and 11 bases, with 13 bases remaining between them. This CDR3 spans 13 amino acids. Germline values: CDR1 SGHAT, CDR2 FQNNGV. CDR3 residues: CASSLDRKRDAFF. In nucleotides, the CDR3 is TGTGCCAGCAGCTTAGATCGGAAAAGGGATGCTTTCTTT.

This clonotype was detected many times. The rearrangement links TRBV24-1 to TRBJ2-7; D is unresolved. V lost 5 bases and J 0 bases, leaving 7 bases between the germline ends. This CDR3 has 13 amino acids. Germline CDR1 and CDR2: KGHDR and SFDVKD. DNA for the CDR3: TGTGCCACCAGTGTAGGCAGCTCCTACGAGCAGTACTTC. Residues: CATSVGSSYEQYF.

This clonotype was seen repeatedly, ten times or more. The chain combines TRBV15 with TRBJ2-3, with no clear D. Germline V CDR1 and CDR2: LNHNV, YYDKDF (reference sequence). V was pared by 0 bases and J by 4 bases, with 11 bases between. The CDR3 runs to 15 residues. CDR3 loop: CATSREEAWADTQYF. DNA of the CDR3: TGTGCCACCAGCAGAGAAGAGGCCTGGGCAGATACGCAGTATTTT.

The chain links TRBV4-1 to TRBJ1-1; D remains unclear. The germline V and J ends were trimmed by 7 bases and 0 bases, with 12 bases remaining between them. The CDR3 runs to 14 residues. Per germline, CDR1 MGHRA and CDR2 YSYEKL. This CDR3 is CASTSPGMNTEAFF. The CDR3 nucleotides read TGCGCCAGCACTAGTCCAGGTATGAACACTGAAGCTTTCTTT.

This clonotype was observed at least ten times. This rearrangement joins TRBV4-2 to TRBJ1-2; D possibly corresponds to TRBD1 (5 bases). The CDR3 contains 13 residues. Trimming pared 11 bases from V and 2 bases from J, leaving 15 bases between. CDR1 is LGHNA, CDR2 YNFKEQ, per germline. The CDR3, as DNA: TGTGCCTCCCGGGGCAGGGTAAACTATGGCTACACCTTC. It is translated as CASRGRVNYGYTF.

This clonotype was seen many times. This chain links TRBV5-5 with TRBJ1-5; TRBD1 might be the D (5 bases). The CDR3 length is 13 residues. The germline V and J ends were trimmed by 1 base and 4 bases, with 6 bases remaining between them. Germline lookup yields CDR1 SGHKS and CDR2 YYEKEE (reference sequence). The DNA for the CDR3 is TGTGCCAGCAGCTTGCACAGGAATCAGCCCCAGCATTTT. Its translation is CASSLHRNQPQHF.

The chain couples TRBV9 to TRBJ2-2, with 9 bases matching TRBD1. With 3 bases clipped from V and 7 bases from J, the junction kept 10 bases outside the gene matches. Germline lookup yields CDR1 SGDLS and CDR2 YYNGEE. This CDR3 has 16 residues. CDR3 protein: CASSAVWTGADGELFF. The CDR3 DNA is TGTGCCAGCAGCGCCGTTTGGACAGGGGCGGACGGGGAGCTGTTTTTT. The full variable domain, completed using reference TRBV9 and TRBJ2-2, is DSGVTQTPKHLITATGQRVTLRCSPRSGDLSVYWYQQSLDQGLQFLIQYYNGEERAKGNILERFSAQQFPDLHSELNLSSLELGDSALYFCASSAVWTGADGELFFGEGSRLTVL.

The V and J genes are TRBV6-1 and TRBJ2-7; no definite D call. This CDR3 has 14 residues. V was cut by 2 bases and J by 3 bases, with 11 bases left in between. Germline assignment: CDR1 MNHNS and CDR2 SASEGT. The CDR3 DNA reads TGTGCCAGCAGTGAACACAGTGATTACTACGAGCAGTACTTC. This encodes CASSEHSDYYEQYF.

At least ten counts were recorded for this clonotype. This chain uses TRBV30 with TRBJ2-7; D not certain. Germline V gene lookup returns CDR1 GTSNPN and CDR2 SVGIG (reference sequence). The CDR3 is made up of 12 amino acids. The V and J ends lost 0 bases and 5 bases respectively, with 8 bases between them. CDR3 region: CAWSVNPHEQYF. The CDR3 bases are TGTGCCTGGAGTGTAAATCCCCACGAGCAGTACTTC.

This clonotype was counted at least ten times. The genes are TRBV20-1 and TRBJ2-5, with 10 bases that match TRBD2. The ends lost 4 bases at V and 0 bases at J; junction bases unmatched: 8. CDR3 length: 16 residues. In germline, CDR1 is DFQATT, CDR2 SNEGSKA (reference sequence). The CDR3 DNA reads TGCAGTGCTAAGGGACTAGCGACCTCCTACCAAGAGACCCAGTACTTC. Residues: CSAKGLATSYQETQYF.

This clonotype was detected ten times or more. The chain has TRBV20-1 and TRBJ2-7; no clear D gene. V was cut by 1 base and J by 7 bases, with 29 bases left in between. The CDR3 has 18 residues. The V gene's germline CDR1 is DFQATT and CDR2 SNEGSKA (reference sequence). CDR3 in DNA: TGCAGTGCTAGAGGGGTCGTGACGGCGCTACGGGTGTCTACGGAGCAGTACTTC. It specifies CSARGVVTALRVSTEQYF.

This clonotype showed up many times. The chain combines TRBV10-1 with TRBJ1-1; D gene ambiguous. CDR3 length: 13 residues. Germline V gene sequence: CDR1 WNHNN, CDR2 SYGVQD (reference sequence). Trimming took 2 bases from V and 11 from J, leaving 15 bases between them. Here the CDR3 reads CASSEGLLSPAFF. CDR3 in DNA: TGCGCCAGCAGTGAGGGACTCCTCTCGCCGGCTTTCTTT.

This clonotype was recorded at least ten times. The chain is built from TRBV2 and TRBJ1-1; maybe TRBD1 (6 bases). The V end was cut by 6 bases, the J end by 0 bases, with 11 bases between. Germline V gene sequence: CDR1 SNHLY, CDR2 FYNNEI. The CDR3 has 14 amino acids. As DNA, the CDR3 is TGTGCCAGCAGGAACAGGGTTTTGAACACTGAAGCTTTCTTT. As protein: CASRNRVLNTEAFF.

This clonotype has at least ten counts. The chain couples TRBV3-1 to TRBJ1-2; D is unresolved. Germline loops: CDR1 LGHDT, CDR2 YNNKEL (reference sequence). Trimming took 5 bases from V and 3 from J, leaving 13 bases between them. The CDR3 has 14 amino acids. The CDR3 sequence: CASSSGPGDYGYTF. The CDR3, as DNA: TGTGCCAGCAGCTCGGGCCCTGGGGACTATGGCTACACCTTC.

This clonotype was seen repeatedly, ten times or more. This sequence joins TRBV6-8 and TRBJ1-2, with unresolved D. Per the germline V gene, CDR1 is MNHGY and CDR2 is SAAAGT. V lost 8 bases, J lost 0 bases, and 19 bases lay in between. The CDR3 is 16 amino acids. This CDR3 reads CASSSLAAKTNYGYTF. DNA for the CDR3: TGTGCCAGCTCCTCCTTAGCGGCGAAGACTAACTATGGCTACACCTTC.